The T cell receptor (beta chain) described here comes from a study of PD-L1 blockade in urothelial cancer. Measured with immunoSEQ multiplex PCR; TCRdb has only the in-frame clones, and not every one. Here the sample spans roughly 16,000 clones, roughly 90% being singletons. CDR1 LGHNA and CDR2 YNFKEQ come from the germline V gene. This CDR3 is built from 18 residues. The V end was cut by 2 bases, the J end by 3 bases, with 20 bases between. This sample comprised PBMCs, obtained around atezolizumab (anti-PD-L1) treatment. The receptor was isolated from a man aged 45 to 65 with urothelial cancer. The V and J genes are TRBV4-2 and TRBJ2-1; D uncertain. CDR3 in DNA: TGTGCCAGCAGCCAACCCAAATCCCAGACTCCCTACTACAATGAGCAGTTCTTC. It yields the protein CASSQPKSQTPYYNEQFF.